This T cell receptor beta chain was identified during a study of blood T cell repertoires in COVID-19. The V gene's germline CDR1 is SGHRS and CDR2 YFSETQ. CDR3 size: 15 residues. Losses at the gene ends were 0 bases for V and 5 bases for J; bases not matched to a gene: 5. Profiled with immunoSEQ multiplex PCR; TCRdb holds only in-frame clones, not every one. Of about 410,000 clones in the sample, more than 80% were seen once. This TCR came from a woman aged 25 to 39 with active or convalescent COVID-19. Sequenced: peripheral blood. This chain connects TRBV5-1 to TRBJ1-1, with 9 bases fitting TRBD1. The CDR3: CASSLGTGAGTEAFF. The CDR3, as DNA: TGCGCCAGCAGCTTGGGGACAGGGGCGGGGACTGAAGCTTTCTTT.